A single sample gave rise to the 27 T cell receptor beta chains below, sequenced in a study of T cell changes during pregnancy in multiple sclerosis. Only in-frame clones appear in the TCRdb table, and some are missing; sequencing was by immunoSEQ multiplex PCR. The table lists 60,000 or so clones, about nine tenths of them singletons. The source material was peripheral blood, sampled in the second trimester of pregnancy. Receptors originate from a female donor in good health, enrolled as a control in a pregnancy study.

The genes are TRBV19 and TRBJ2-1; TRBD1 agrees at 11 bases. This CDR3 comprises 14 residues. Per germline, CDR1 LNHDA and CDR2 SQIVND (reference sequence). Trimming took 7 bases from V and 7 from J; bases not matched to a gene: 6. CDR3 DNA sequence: TGTGCCAGTATCTCGGACAGGGGGCATAATGAGCAGTTCTTC. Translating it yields CASISDRGHNEQFF.

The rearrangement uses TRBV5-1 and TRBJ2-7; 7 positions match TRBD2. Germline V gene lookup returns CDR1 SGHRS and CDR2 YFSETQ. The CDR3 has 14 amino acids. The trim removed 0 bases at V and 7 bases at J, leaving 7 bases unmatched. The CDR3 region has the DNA TGCGCCAGCAGCTTGGTGGCGGGAGTGAGGGAGCAGTACTTC. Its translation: CASSLVAGVREQYF.

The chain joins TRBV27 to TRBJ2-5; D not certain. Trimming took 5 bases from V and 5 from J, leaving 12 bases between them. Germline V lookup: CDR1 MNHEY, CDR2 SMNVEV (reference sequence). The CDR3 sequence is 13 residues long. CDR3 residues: CASSLDPEETQYF. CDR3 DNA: TGTGCCAGCAGTCTTGACCCGGAGGAGACCCAGTACTTC.

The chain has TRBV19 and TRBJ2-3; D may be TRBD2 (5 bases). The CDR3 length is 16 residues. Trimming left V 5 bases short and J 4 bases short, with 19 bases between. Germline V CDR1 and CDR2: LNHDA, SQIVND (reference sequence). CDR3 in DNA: TGTGCCAGTAGTCCCTGGAATAGCGAGATAGCAGATACGCAGTATTTT. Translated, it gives CASSPWNSEIADTQYF.

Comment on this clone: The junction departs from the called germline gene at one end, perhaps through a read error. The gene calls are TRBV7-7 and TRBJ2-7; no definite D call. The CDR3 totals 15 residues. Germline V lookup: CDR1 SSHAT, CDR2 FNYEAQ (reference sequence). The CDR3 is CASSLDGIASSEQYF. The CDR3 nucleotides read TGTGCTAGCAGCTTAGACGGCATAGCTTCCTCCGAGCAGTACTTC.

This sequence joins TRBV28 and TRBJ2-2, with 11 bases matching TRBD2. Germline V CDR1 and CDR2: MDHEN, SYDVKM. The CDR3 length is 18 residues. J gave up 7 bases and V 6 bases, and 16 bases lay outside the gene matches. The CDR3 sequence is CASRERRLAGTFGGELFF. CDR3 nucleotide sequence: TGTGCCAGCAGGGAACGTAGACTAGCGGGAACGTTCGGCGGGGAGCTGTTTTTT.

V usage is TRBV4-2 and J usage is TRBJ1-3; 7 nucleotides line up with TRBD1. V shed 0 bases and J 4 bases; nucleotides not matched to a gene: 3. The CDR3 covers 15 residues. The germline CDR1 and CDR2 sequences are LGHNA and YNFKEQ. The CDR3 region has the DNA TGTGCCAGCAGCCAAGACAGGGGGGTAGGAAACACCATATATTTT. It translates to CASSQDRGVGNTIYF.

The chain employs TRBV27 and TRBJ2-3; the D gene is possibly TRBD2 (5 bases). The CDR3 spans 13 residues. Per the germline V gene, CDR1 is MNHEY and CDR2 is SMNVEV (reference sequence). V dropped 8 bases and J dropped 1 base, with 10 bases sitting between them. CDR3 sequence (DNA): TGTGCCAGCCGGGGTTGGGGCACAGATACGCAGTATTTT. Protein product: CASRGWGTDTQYF.

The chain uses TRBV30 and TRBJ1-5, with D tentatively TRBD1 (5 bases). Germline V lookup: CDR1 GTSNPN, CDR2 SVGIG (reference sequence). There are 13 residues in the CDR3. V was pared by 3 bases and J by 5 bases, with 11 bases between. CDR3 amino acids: CAWSSGYDQPQHF. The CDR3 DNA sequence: TGTGCCTGGAGCTCAGGGTATGATCAGCCCCAGCATTTT.

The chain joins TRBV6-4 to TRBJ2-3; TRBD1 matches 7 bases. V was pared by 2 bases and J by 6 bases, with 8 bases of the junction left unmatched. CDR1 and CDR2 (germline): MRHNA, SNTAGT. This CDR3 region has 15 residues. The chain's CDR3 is CASSDQAGGADTQYF. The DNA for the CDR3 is TGTGCCAGCAGTGACCAGGCAGGGGGTGCCGATACGCAGTATTTT.

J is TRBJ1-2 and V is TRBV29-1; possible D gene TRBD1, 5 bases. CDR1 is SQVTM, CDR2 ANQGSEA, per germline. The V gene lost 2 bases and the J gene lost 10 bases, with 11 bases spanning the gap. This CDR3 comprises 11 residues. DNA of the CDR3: TGCAGCGTTGAATGGGGGAGGAACTACACCTTC. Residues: CSVEWGRNYTF.

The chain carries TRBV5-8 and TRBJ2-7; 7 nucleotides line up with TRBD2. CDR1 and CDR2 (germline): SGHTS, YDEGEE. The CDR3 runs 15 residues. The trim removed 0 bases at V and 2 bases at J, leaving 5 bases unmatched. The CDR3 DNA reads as TGTGCCAGCAGCTTGGTTGGACTAGGCACCTACGAGCAGTACTTC. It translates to CASSLVGLGTYEQYF.

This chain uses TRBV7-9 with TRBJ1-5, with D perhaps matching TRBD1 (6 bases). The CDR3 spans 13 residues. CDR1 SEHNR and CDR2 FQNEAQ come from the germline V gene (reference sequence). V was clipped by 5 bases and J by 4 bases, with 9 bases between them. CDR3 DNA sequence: TGTGCCAGCAGCACAACAGGGAATCAGCCCCAGCATTTT. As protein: CASSTTGNQPQHF. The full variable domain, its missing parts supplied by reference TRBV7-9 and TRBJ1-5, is DTGVSQNPRHKITKRGQNVTFRCDPISEHNRLYWYRQTLGQGPEFLTYFQNEAQLEKSRLLSDRFSAERPKGSFSTLEIQRTEQGDSAMYLCASSTTGNQPQHFGDGTRLSIL.

CDR3 sequence (DNA): TGTGCCAGTACAGGGGGTCTGAACACCGGGGAGCTGTTTTTT. It yields the protein CASTGGLNTGELFF. This sequence joins TRBV25-1 and TRBJ2-2, with 8 nucleotides matching TRBD1. The V and J ends lost 9 bases and 1 base, in that order; junction bases with no gene match: 4. The CDR3 length is 14 residues. Germline-derived CDR1 and CDR2 are MGHDK and SYGVNS. Drawing the rest from reference TRBV25-1 and TRBJ2-2, the complete variable domain is EADIYQTPRYLVIGTGKKITLECSQTMGHDKMYWYQQDPGMELHLIHYSYGVNSTEKGDLSSESTVSRIRTEHFPLTLESARPSHTSQYLCASTGGLNTGELFFGEGSRLTVL.

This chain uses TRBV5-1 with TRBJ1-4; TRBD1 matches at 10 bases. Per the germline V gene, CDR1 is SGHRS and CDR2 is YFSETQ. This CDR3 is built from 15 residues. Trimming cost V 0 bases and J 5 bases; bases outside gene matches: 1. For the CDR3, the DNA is TGCGCCAGCAGCTTGGAGGGACAGGGGAATGAAAAACTGTTTTTT. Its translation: CASSLEGQGNEKLFF.

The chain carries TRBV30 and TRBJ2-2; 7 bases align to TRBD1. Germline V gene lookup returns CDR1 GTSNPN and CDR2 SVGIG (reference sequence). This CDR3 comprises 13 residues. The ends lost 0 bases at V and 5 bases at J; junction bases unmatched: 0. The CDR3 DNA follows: TGTGCCTGGAGTGTCAGGGGGACCGGGGAGCTGTTTTTT. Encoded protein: CAWSVRGTGELFF.

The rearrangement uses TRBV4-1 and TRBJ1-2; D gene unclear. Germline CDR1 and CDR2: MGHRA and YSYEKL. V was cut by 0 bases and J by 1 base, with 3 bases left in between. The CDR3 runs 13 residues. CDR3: CASSQDGNYGYTF. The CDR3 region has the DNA TGCGCCAGCAGCCAAGACGGTAACTATGGCTACACCTTC.

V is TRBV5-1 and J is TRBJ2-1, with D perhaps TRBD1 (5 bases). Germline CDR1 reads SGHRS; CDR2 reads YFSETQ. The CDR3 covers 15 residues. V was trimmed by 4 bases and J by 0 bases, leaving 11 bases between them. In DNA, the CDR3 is TGCGCCAGCAGCGGGGCTGCGAGCTCCTACAATGAGCAGTTCTTC. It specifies CASSGAASSYNEQFF.

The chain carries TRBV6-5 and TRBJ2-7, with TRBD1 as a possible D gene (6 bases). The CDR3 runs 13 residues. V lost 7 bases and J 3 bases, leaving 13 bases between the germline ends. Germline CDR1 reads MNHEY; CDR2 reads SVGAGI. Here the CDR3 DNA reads TGTGCCAGCACCTCACAGGGTTACTACGAGCAGTACTTC. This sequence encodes CASTSQGYYEQYF.

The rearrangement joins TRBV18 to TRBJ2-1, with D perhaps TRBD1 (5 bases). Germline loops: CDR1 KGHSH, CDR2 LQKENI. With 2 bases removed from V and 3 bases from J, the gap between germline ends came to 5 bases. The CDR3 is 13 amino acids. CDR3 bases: TGTGCCAGCTCACCAGACAGCTACAATGAGCAGTTCTTC. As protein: CASSPDSYNEQFF.

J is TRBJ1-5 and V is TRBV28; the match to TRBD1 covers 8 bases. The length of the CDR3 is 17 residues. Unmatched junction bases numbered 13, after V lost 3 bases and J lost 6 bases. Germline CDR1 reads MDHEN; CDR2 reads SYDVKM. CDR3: CASSFLRWTGRFQPQHF. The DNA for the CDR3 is TGTGCCAGCAGTTTCTTAAGATGGACAGGGCGCTTTCAGCCCCAGCATTTT.

This CDR3 is CASKVGLLARRTDTQYF. Written as DNA, the CDR3 is TGTGCCAGCAAGGTGGGGCTTTTGGCCAGGCGCACAGATACGCAGTATTTT. The chain is built from TRBV2 and TRBJ2-3, with D tentatively TRBD1 (5 bases). Germline CDR1 is SNHLY and CDR2 is FYNNEI. V gave up 7 bases and J gave up 1 base, with 21 bases separating them. CDR3 length equals 17 residues.

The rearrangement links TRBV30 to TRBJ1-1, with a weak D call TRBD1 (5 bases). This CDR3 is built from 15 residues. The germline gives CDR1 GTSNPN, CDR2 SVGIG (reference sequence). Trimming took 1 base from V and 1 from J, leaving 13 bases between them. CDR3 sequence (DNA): TGTGCCTGGAGTGGAATAGGACAAAGGAACACTGAAGCTTTCTTT. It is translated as CAWSGIGQRNTEAFF.

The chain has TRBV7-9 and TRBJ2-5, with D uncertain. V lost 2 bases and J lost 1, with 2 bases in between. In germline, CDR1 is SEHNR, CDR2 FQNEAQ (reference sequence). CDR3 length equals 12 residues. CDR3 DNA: TGTGCCAGCAGCTTACTCCAAGAGACCCAGTACTTC. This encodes CASSLLQETQYF.

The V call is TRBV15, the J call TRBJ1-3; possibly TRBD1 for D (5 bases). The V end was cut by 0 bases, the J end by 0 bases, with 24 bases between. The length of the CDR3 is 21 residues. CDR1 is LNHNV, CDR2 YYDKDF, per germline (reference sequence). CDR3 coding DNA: TGTGCCACCAGCAGAGATTACGGCGGGGGGGAAACCTCGAGCTCTGGAAACACCATATATTTT. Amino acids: CATSRDYGGGETSSSGNTIYF.

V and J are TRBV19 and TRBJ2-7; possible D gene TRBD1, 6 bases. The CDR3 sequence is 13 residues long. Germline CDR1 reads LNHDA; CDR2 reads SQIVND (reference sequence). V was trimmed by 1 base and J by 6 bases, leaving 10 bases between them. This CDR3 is CASSIVGGGEQYF. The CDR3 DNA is TGTGCCAGTAGTATAGTTGGGGGCGGCGAGCAGTACTTC. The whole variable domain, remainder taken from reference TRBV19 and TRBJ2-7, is DGGITQSPKYLFRKEGQNVTLSCEQNLNHDAMYWYRQDPGQGLRLIYYSQIVNDFQKGDIAEGYSVSREKKESFPLTVTSAQKNPTAFYLCASSIVGGGEQYFGPGTRLTVT.

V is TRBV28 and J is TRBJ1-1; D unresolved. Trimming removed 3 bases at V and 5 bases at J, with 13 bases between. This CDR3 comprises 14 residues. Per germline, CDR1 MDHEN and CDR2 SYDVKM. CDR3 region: CASSFQRVGTEAFF. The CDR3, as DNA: TGTGCCAGCAGTTTTCAGAGGGTAGGGACTGAAGCTTTCTTT.